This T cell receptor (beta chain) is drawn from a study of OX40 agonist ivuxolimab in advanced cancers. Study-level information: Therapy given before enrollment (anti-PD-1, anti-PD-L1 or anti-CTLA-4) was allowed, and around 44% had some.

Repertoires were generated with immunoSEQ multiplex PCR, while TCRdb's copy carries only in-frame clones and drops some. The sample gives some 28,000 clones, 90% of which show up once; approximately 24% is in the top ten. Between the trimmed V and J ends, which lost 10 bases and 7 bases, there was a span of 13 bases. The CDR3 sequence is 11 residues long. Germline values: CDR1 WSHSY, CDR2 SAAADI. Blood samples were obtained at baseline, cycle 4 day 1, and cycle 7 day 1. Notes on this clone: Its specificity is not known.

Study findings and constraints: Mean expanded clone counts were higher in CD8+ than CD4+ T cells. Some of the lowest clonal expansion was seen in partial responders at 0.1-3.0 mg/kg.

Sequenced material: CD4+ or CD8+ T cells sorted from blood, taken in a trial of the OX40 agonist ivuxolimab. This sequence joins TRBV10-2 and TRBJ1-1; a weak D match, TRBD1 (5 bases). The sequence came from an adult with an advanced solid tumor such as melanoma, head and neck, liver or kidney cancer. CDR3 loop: CATGVGVEAFF. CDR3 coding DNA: TGCGCCACCGGGGTGGGGGTTGAAGCTTTCTTT.